The 12 T cell receptor beta chains below come from one sample, sequenced in a study of blood T cell repertoires in COVID-19. Some clones are missing from TCRdb's copy, which holds only in-frame ones; the method was immunoSEQ multiplex PCR. Of about 200,000 clones listed, 75% to 85% are singletons. The specimen was peripheral blood. These receptors were collected from a woman of 80 years or more with COVID-19, enrolled during active disease.

This chain connects TRBV7-2 to TRBJ1-2, with TRBD1 as a possible D gene (6 bases). V lost 5 bases and J lost 4, with 11 bases in between. The CDR3 spans 13 residues. In germline, CDR1 is SGHTA, CDR2 FQGNSA. The CDR3 nucleotides are TGTGCCAGCAGCCAAACAGGGTCCTATGGCTACACCTTC. Residues: CASSQTGSYGYTF.

This chain joins TRBV7-9 and TRBJ2-7; a possible D gene is TRBD2 (6 bases). Trimming took 3 bases from V and 5 from J, leaving 11 bases between them. Per germline, CDR1 SEHNR and CDR2 FQNEAQ (reference sequence). The CDR3 is made up of 13 amino acids. The CDR3 here is CASSFWGDDEQYF. The DNA of the CDR3 is TGTGCCAGCAGCTTCTGGGGGGATGACGAGCAGTACTTC. The full variable domain, its missing parts supplied by reference TRBV7-9 and TRBJ2-7, is DTGVSQNPRHKITKRGQNVTFRCDPISEHNRLYWYRQTLGQGPEFLTYFQNEAQLEKSRLLSDRFSAERPKGSFSTLEIQRTEQGDSAMYLCASSFWGDDEQYFGPGTRLTVT.

The gene calls are TRBV29-1 and TRBJ1-4; D call uncertain. CDR3 size: 11 residues. From germline, CDR1 is SQVTM and CDR2 ANQGSEA. V was pared by 7 bases and J by 8 bases, with 11 bases between. This CDR3 is CSASVREKLFF. Written as DNA, the CDR3 is TGCAGCGCTTCGGTTCGCGAAAAACTGTTTTTT.

The chain couples TRBV19 to TRBJ2-7, with D possibly TRBD2 on 5 matching bases. V was shortened by 6 bases and J by 1 base, with 13 bases between the two germline ends. Germline V gene lookup returns CDR1 LNHDA and CDR2 SQIVND (reference sequence). The CDR3 covers 14 residues. The CDR3 DNA follows: TGTGCCAGTAGGAAAGAAGGAGGTTCCTACGAGCAGTACTTC. Its protein is CASRKEGGSYEQYF.

The chain carries TRBV7-9 and TRBJ2-7; 12 nucleotides align to TRBD2. The length of the CDR3 is 14 residues. Germline lookup yields CDR1 SEHNR and CDR2 FQNEAQ (reference sequence). Trimming took 3 bases from V and 6 from J; bases not matched to a gene: 3. For the CDR3, the DNA is TGTGCCAGCAGCTTCCAACTAGCGGGAGGCGAGCAGTACTTC. This encodes CASSFQLAGGEQYF.

V usage is TRBV4-1 and J usage is TRBJ2-3; 11 positions match TRBD2. Germline lookup yields CDR1 MGHRA and CDR2 YSYEKL. This CDR3 comprises 18 residues. With V trimmed by 4 bases and J by 0 bases, 9 bases remained unmatched. The chain's CDR3 is CASSLSSGGTTSTDTQYF. The CDR3 nucleotides read TGCGCCAGCAGCCTTTCTAGCGGGGGGACGACTAGCACAGATACGCAGTATTTT.

Written as DNA, the CDR3 is TGTGCCACCAGCAGAGATCGCAGAAATTCACCCCTCCACTTT. As protein: CATSRDRRNSPLHF. The rearrangement uses TRBV15 and TRBJ1-6; no definite D call. The germline V gene has CDR1 LNHNV and CDR2 YYDKDF (reference sequence). The CDR3 sequence is 14 residues long. Deletions cut 0 bases from V and 7 bases from J, with 7 bases between.

The chain has TRBV25-1 and TRBJ2-7; 7 bases are a match to TRBD2. The germline CDR1 and CDR2 sequences are MGHDK and SYGVNS. J gave up 5 bases and V 0 bases, and 4 bases lay outside the gene matches. This CDR3 is 14 amino acids long. Here the CDR3 DNA reads TGTGCCAGCAGTGAATATCCCGCGGGGGACGAGCAGTACTTC. This translates into CASSEYPAGDEQYF.

The chain has TRBV19 and TRBJ2-2, with 8 bases matching TRBD2. Trimming at V came to 4 bases and at J to 7 bases, leaving 5 bases not matched to a gene. This CDR3 comprises 14 residues. CDR1 and CDR2 (germline): LNHDA, SQIVND (reference sequence). The CDR3 loop is CASSTAGGRGELFF. Written as DNA, the CDR3 is TGTGCCAGTAGTACCGCGGGGGGACGCGGGGAGCTGTTTTTT.

This clone was recorded a few times. The genes are TRBV29-1 and TRBJ1-2; 7 nucleotides line up with TRBD1. Germline CDR1 reads SQVTM; CDR2 reads ANQGSEA. CDR3 size: 13 residues. V was clipped by 6 bases and J by 7 bases; unmatched bases: 11. CDR3: CSVTRRGVGGYTF. The CDR3 region has the DNA TGCAGCGTGACTCGCAGGGGGGTAGGTGGCTACACCTTC.

The J gene is TRBJ1-1, the V gene TRBV28; the match to TRBD1 covers 7 bases. CDR1 is MDHEN and CDR2 is SYDVKM in the germline V gene. Germline trimming cut 4 bases from V and 9 bases from J; bases unmatched to any gene: 8. CDR3 length: 13 residues. The CDR3 loop is CASSSPDRAKAFF. CDR3 bases: TGTGCCAGCAGTTCTCCTGACAGGGCAAAAGCTTTCTTT.

The V call is TRBV5-1, the J call TRBJ2-7, with 7 positions matching TRBD1. Germline V lookup: CDR1 SGHRS, CDR2 YFSETQ. Trimming removed 2 bases from V and 5 bases from J; junction bases left unmatched: 4. The CDR3 loop spans 13 amino acids. The chain's CDR3 is CASSLTTGNEQYF. CDR3 DNA: TGCGCCAGCAGCTTAACGACAGGGAACGAGCAGTACTTC.